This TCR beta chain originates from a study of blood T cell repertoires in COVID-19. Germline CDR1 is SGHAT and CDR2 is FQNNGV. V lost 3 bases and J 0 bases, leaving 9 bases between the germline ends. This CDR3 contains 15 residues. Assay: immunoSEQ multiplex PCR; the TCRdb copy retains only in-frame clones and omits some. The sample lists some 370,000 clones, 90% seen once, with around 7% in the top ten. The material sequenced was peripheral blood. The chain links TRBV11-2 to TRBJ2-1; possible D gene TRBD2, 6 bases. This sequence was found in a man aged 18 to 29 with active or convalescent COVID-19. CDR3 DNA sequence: TGTGCCAGCAGCTTGACTAGAACCTCCTACAATGAGCAGTTCTTC. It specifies CASSLTRTSYNEQFF.